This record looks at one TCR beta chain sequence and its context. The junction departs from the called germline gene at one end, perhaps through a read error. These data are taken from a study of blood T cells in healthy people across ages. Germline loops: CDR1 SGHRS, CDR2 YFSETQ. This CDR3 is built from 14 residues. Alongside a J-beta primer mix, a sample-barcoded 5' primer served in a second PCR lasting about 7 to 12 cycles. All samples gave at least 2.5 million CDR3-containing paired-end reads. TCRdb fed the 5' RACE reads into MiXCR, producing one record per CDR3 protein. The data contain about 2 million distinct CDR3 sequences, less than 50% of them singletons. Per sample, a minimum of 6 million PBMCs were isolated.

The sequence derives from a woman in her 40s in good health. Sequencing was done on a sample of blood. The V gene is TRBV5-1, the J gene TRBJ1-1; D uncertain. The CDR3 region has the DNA TGCGCCAGCAGTTCGGGGTCTTGGAACACTGGAGCTTTCTTT. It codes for CASSSGSWNTGAFF. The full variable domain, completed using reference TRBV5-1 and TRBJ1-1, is KAGVTQTPRYLIKTRGQQVTLSCSPISGHRSVSWYQQTPGQGLQFLFEYFSETQRNKGNFPGRFSGRQFSNSRSEMNVSTLELGDSALYLCASSSGSWNTGAFFGQGTRLTVV.